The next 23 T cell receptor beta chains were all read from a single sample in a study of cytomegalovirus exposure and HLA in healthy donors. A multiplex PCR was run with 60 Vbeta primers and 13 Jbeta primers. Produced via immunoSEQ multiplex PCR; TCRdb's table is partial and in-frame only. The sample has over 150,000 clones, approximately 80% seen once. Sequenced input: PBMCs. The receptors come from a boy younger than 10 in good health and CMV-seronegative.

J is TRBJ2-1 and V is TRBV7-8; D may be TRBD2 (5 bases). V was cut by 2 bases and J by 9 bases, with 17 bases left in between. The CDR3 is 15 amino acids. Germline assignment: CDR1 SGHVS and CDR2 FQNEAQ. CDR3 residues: CASSLLRSQRGEQFF. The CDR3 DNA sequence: TGTGCCAGCAGCTTATTGCGGTCCCAACGGGGTGAGCAGTTCTTC.

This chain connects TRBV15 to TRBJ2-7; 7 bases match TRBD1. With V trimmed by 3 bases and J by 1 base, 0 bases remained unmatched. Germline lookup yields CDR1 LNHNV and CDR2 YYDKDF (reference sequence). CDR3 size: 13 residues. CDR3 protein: CATSRDRSYEQYF. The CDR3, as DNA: TGTGCCACCAGCAGGGACAGGTCCTACGAGCAGTACTTC.

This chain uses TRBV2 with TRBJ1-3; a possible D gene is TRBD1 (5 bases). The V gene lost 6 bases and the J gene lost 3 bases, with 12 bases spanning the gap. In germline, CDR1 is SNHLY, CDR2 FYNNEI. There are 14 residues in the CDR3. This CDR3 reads CASSPREGGNTIYF. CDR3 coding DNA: TGTGCCAGCAGCCCCAGGGAAGGTGGAAACACCATATATTTT.

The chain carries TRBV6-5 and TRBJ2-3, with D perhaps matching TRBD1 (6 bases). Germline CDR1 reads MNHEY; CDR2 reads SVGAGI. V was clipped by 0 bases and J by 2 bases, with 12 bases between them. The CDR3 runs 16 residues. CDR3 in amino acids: CASSYSIRGYTDTQYF. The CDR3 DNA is TGTGCCAGCAGTTACTCGATCAGGGGCTACACAGATACGCAGTATTTT.

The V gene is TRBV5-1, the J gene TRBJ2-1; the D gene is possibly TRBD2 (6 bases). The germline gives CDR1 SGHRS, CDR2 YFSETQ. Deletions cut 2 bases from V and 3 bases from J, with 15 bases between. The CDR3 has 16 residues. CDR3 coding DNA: TGCGCCAGCAGCTTCATCCTATGGGGACTCTACAATGAGCAGTTCTTC. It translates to CASSFILWGLYNEQFF.

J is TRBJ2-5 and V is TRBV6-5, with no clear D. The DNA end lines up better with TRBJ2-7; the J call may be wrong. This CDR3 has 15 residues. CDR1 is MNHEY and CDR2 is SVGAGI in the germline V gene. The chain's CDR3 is CASSYSPSSSYEQYF. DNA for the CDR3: TGTGCCAGCAGTTACTCGCCTTCTAGCTCCTACGAGCAGTACTTC.

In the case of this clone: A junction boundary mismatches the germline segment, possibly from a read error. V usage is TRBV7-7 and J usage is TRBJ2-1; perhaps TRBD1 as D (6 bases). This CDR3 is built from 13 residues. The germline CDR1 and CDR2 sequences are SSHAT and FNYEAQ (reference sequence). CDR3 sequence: CASSLAQGLEQFF. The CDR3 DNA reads TGTGCTAGCAGCTTAGCACAGGGTTTAGAGCAGTTCTTC.

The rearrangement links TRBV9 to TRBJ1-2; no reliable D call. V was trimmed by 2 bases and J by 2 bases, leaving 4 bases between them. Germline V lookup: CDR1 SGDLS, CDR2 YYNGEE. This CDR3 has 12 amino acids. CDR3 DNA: TGTGCCAGCAGCGTCGGGAACTATGGCTACACCTTC. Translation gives CASSVGNYGYTF.

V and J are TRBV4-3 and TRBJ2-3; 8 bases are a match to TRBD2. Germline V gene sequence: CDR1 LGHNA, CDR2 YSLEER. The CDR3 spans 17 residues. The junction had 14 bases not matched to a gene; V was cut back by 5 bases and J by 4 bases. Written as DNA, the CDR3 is TGCGCCAGCAGCGCACCCCGAGCGGGGGAGGGTGCAGATACGCAGTATTTT. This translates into CASSAPRAGEGADTQYF.

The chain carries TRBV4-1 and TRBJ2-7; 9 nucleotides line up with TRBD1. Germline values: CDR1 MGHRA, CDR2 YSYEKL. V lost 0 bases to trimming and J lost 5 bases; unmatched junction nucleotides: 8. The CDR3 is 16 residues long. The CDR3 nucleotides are TGCGCCAGCAGCCAAGACCGGTCCGGGACAGGGAACGAGCAGTACTTC. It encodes CASSQDRSGTGNEQYF.

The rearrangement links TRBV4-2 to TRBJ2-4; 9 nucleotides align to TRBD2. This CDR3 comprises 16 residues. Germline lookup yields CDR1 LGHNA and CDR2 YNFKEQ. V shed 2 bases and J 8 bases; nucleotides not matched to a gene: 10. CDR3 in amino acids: CASSQLSGGNADIQYF. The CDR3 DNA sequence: TGTGCCAGCAGCCAACTGAGCGGGGGGAATGCGGACATTCAGTACTTC.

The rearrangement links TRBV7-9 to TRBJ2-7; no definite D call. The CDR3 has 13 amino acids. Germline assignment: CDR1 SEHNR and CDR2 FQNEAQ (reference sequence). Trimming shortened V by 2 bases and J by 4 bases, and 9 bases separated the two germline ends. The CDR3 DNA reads TGTGCCAGCAGCTTACGTAGTCGGTACGAGCAGTACTTC. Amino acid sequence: CASSLRSRYEQYF. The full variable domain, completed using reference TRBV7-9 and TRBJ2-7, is DTGVSQNPRHKITKRGQNVTFRCDPISEHNRLYWYRQTLGQGPEFLTYFQNEAQLEKSRLLSDRFSAERPKGSFSTLEIQRTEQGDSAMYLCASSLRSRYEQYFGPGTRLTVT.

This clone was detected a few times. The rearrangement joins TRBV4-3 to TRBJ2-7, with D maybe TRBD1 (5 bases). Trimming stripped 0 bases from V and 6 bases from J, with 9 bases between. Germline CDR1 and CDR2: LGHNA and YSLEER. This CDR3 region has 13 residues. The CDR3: CASSQEGRGEQYF. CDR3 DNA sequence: TGCGCCAGCAGCCAAGAGGGAAGGGGCGAGCAGTACTTC.

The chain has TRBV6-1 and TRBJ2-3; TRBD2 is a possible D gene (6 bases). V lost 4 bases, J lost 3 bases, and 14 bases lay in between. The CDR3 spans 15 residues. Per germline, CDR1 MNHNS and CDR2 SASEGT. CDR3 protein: CASSVVKGRTDTQYF. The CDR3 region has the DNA TGTGCCAGCAGTGTGGTAAAGGGGAGGACAGATACGCAGTATTTT.

CDR3 bases: TGTGCCAGCAGGGGGACTAGCGGGGTCTGGGCCGCAGATACGCAGTATTTT. This encodes CASRGTSGVWAADTQYF. The V and J genes are TRBV2 and TRBJ2-3; 13 positions agree with TRBD2. The CDR3 runs 17 residues. Germline V gene sequence: CDR1 SNHLY, CDR2 FYNNEI. Losses at the gene ends were 6 bases for V and 4 bases for J; bases not matched to a gene: 10. The entire variable domain, with the rest obtained from reference TRBV2 and TRBJ2-3, is as follows: EPEVTQTPSHQVTQMGQEVILRCVPISNHLYFYWYRQILGQKVEFLVSFYNNEISEKSEIFDDQFSVERPDGSNFTLKIRSTKLEDSAMYFCASRGTSGVWAADTQYFGPGTRLTVL.

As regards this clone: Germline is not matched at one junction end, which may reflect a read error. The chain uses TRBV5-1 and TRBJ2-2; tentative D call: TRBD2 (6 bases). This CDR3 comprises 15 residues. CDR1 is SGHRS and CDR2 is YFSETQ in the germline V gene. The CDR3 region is CASSLGGANTRELFF. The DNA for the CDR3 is TGCGCCAGCAGCTTGGGCGGGGCGAACACCAGGGAGCTGTTTTTT.

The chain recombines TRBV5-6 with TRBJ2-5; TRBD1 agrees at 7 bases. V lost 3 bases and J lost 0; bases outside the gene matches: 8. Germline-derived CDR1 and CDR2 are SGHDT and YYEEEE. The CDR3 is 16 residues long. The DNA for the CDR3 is TGTGCCAGCAGCTCCCGTAGGGGACAGTACCAAGAGACCCAGTACTTC. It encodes CASSSRRGQYQETQYF.

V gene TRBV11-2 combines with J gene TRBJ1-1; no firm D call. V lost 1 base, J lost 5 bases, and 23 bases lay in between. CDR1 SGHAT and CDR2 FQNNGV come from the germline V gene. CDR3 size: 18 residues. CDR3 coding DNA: TGTGCCAGCAGCTTAGGAGGCCAAGTCAACGGTCAGAGAACTGAAGCTTTCTTT. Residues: CASSLGGQVNGQRTEAFF.

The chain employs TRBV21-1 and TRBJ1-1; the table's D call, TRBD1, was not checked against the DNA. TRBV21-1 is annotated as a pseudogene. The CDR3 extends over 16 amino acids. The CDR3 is CASNEIVDRGNTEAFF. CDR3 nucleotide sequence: TGTGCCAGCAACGAAATCGTAGACAGGGGGAACACTGAAGCTTTCTTT.

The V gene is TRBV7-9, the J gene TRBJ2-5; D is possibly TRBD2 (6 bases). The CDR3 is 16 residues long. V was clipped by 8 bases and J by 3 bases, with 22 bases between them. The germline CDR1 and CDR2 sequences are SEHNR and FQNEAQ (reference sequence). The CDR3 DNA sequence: TGTGCCAGCTGTAAAGGGATTTGGGGGGTTAAAGAGACCCAGTACTTC. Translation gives CASCKGIWGVKETQYF.

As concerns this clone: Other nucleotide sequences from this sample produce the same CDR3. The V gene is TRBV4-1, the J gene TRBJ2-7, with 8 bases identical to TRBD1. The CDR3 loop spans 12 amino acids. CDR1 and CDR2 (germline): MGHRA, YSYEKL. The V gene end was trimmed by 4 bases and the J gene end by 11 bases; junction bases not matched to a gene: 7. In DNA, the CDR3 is TGCGCCAGCAGCCGACAGGGGACCCATAAGTACTTC. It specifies CASSRQGTHKYF.

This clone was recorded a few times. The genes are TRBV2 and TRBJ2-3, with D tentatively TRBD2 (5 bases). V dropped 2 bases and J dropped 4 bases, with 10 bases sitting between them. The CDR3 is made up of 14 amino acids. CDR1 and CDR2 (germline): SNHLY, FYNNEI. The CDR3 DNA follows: TGTGCCAGCAGTGAACGGGGTAGTTCAGATACGCAGTATTTT. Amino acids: CASSERGSSDTQYF.

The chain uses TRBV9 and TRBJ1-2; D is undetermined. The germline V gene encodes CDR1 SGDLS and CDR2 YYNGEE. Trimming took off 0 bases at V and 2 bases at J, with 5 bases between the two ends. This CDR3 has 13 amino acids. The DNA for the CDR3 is TGTGCCAGCAGCGTAGGGCAGAACTATGGCTACACCTTC. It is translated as CASSVGQNYGYTF.